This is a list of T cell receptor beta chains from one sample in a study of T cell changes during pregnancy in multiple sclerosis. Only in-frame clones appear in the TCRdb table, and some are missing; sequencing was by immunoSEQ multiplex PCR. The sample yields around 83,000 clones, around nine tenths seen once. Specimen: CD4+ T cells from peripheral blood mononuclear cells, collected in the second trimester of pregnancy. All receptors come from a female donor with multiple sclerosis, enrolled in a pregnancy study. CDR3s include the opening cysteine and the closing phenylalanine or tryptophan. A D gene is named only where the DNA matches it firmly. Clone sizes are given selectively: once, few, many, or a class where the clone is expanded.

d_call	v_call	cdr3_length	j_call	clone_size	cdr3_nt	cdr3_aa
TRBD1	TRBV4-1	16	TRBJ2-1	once	TGCGCCAGCAGCCAAGGACCGGGACAGACCTACAATGAGCAGTTCTTC	CASSQGPGQTYNEQFF
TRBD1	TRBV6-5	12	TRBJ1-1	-	TGTGCCAGCAATCACCGGGACAGCGAAGCTTTCTTT	CASNHRDSEAFF
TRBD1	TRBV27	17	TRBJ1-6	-	TGTGCCAGCAGTTTTCTCCCCCCGGGACAGGGGAGCTCACCCCTCCACTTT	CASSFLPPGQGSSPLHF
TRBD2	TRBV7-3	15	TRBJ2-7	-	TGTGCCAGCAGCTTAGTGCGGACTAGTCCCTCCGAGCAGTACTTC	CASSLVRTSPSEQYF
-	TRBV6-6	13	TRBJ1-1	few	TGTGCCAGCCACGGGACACAGAACACTGAAGCTTTCTTT	CASHGTQNTEAFF
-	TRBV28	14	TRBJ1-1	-	TGTGCCAGCATGAAACTAAGTCTGAACACTGAAGCTTTCTTT	CASMKLSLNTEAFF
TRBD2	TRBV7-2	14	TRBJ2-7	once	TGTGCCAGCAGCCTTAGCGGGAATTCCTACGAGCAGTACTTC	CASSLSGNSYEQYF
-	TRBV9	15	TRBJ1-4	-	TGTGCCAGCAGCGTAGAGGGGCGCCCTAATGAAAAACTGTTTTTT	CASSVEGRPNEKLFF
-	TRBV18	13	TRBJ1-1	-	TGTGCCAGCTCAAGACAGGAGGACACTGAAGCTTTCTTT	CASSRQEDTEAFF
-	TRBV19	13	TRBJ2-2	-	TGTGCCAGTAGTAATGAGAGGGTAGGGGAGCTGTTTTTT	CASSNERVGELFF
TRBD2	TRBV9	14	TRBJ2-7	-	TGTGCCAGCAGCGTAGATCTGGGAGGGGCCGAGCAGTACTTC	CASSVDLGGAEQYF
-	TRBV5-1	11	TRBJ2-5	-	TGCGCCAGCAGCTCACAAGAGACCCAGTACTTC	CASSSQETQYF
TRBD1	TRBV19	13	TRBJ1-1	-	TGTGCCAGTAGTTCACAGGGGTACACTGAAGCTTTCTTT	CASSSQGYTEAFF
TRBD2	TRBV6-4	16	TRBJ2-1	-	TGTGCCAGCAGTGGAGGGTTCGGGACTACCCTCAATGAGCAGTTCTTC	CASSGGFGTTLNEQFF
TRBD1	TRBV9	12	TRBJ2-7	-	TGTGCCACAGGACAGGACTCCTACGAGCAGTACTTC	CATGQDSYEQYF
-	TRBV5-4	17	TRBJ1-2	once	TGTGCCAGCAGCTTCTTTGGCCGGACAGAGAAAAACTATGGCTACACCTTC	CASSFFGRTEKNYGYTF
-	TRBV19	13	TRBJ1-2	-	TGTGCCATCCGACGGGGGATAAACTATGGCTACACCTTC	CAIRRGINYGYTF
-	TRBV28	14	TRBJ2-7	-	TGTGCCAGCAGAGAGCAGTACAAATCGGGGGAGCAGTACTTC	CASREQYKSGEQYF
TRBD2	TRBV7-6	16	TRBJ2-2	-	TGTGCCAGCAGCTACAGACTAGCGGGGGCCACCGGGGAGCTGTTTTTT	CASSYRLAGATGELFF
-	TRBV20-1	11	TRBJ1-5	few	TGCAGTGCAGGAGGGGATCAGCCCCAGCATTTT	CSAGGDQPQHF
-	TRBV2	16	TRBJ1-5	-	TGTGCCAGCACACAAAATTTGGCAGGGTTATATCAGCCCCAGCATTTT	CASTQNLAGLYQPQHF
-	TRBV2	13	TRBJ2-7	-	TGTGCCAGCAGTGATTCAGGGTGGAACGAGCAGTACTTC	CASSDSGWNEQYF